The T cell receptor beta chain described here comes from a study of blood T cell repertoires in COVID-19. Study in general: Material from acute and convalescent COVID-19 was sourced from the United States, Italy and Spain. Sources were T cells, B-cell-depleted T cells, or PBMCs; the material itself was cDNA or gDNA.

This clone came up once. The CDR3 spans 16 residues. V lost 4 bases and J lost 0, with 15 bases in between. CDR1 SGDLS and CDR2 YYNGEE come from the germline V gene. Produced via immunoSEQ multiplex PCR; TCRdb's table is partial and in-frame only. Found here are 150,000 to 200,000 clones, more than 70% of them singletons; the top ten hold 6%. Sequencing was carried out using PBMCs or T cells enriched from blood (not recorded which). The receptor comes from a middle-aged man who had recovered from COVID-19. The V and J genes are TRBV9 and TRBJ2-3; perhaps TRBD1 as D (6 bases). This chain's CDR3 is CASSPTGSLSTDTQYF. The CDR3 coding sequence is TGTGCCAGCAGCCCCACAGGGAGCCTTAGCACAGATACGCAGTATTTT. The whole variable domain, filled in from reference TRBV9 and TRBJ2-3, reads DSGVTQTPKHLITATGQRVTLRCSPRSGDLSVYWYQQSLDQGLQFLIQYYNGEERAKGNILERFSAQQFPDLHSELNLSSLELGDSALYFCASSPTGSLSTDTQYFGPGTRLTVL.